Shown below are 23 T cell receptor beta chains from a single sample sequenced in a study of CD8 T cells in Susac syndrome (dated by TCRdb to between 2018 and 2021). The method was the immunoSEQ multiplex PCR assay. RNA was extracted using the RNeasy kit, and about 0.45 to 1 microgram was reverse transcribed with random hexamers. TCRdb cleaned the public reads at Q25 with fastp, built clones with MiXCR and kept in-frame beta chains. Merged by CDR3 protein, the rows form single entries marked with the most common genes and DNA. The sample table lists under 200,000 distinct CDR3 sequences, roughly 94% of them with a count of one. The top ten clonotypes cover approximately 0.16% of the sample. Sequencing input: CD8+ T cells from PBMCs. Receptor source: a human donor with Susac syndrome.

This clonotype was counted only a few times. CDR3 DNA: TGTGCCAGCAGTTACTCGGGAGGGGAGCATGGCTACACCTTC. This translates into CASSYSGGEHGYTF. This chain joins TRBV6-5 and TRBJ1-2; D may be TRBD1 (5 bases). V was clipped by 0 bases and J by 6 bases, with 11 bases between them. Germline V gene sequence: CDR1 MNHEY, CDR2 SVGAGI. The CDR3 is 14 residues long.

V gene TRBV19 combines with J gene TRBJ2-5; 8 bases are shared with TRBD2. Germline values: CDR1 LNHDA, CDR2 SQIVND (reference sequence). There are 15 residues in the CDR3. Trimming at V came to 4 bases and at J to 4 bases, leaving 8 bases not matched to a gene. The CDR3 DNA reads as TGTGCCAGTAGTAATAGAGCGGGGGCCCTAGAGACCCAGTACTTC. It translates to CASSNRAGALETQYF. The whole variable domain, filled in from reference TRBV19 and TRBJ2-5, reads DGGITQSPKYLFRKEGQNVTLSCEQNLNHDAMYWYRQDPGQGLRLIYYSQIVNDFQKGDIAEGYSVSREKKESFPLTVTSAQKNPTAFYLCASSNRAGALETQYFGPGTRLLVL.

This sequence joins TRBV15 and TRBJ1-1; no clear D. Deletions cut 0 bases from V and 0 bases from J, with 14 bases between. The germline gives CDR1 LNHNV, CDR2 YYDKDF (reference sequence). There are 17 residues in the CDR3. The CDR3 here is CATSRDQEWGLNTEAFF. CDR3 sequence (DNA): TGTGCCACCAGCAGAGATCAGGAGTGGGGTTTGAACACTGAAGCTTTCTTT.

The CDR3 region is CAWSVGGADGYTF. In nucleotides, the CDR3 is TGTGCCTGGAGTGTTGGGGGGGCCGATGGCTACACCTTC. This chain joins TRBV30 and TRBJ1-2, with a weak D call TRBD1 (6 bases). The CDR3 consists of 13 residues. Trimming removed 0 bases from V and 6 bases from J, with 11 bases in between. Germline V gene data show CDR1 as GTSNPN and CDR2 as SVGIG (reference sequence). The full variable domain, rest sourced from reference TRBV30 and TRBJ1-2, is SQTIHQWPATLVQPVGSPLSLECTVEGTSNPNLYWYRQAAGRGLQLLFYSVGIGQISSEVPQNLSASRPQDRQFILSSKKLLLSDSGFYLCAWSVGGADGYTFGSGTRLTVV.

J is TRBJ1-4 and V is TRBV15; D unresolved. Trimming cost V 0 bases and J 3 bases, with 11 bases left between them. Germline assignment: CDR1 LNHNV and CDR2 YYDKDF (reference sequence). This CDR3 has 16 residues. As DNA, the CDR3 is TGTGCCACCAGCAGAGATTTAGGGAATTCTAATGAAAAACTGTTTTTT. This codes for CATSRDLGNSNEKLFF.

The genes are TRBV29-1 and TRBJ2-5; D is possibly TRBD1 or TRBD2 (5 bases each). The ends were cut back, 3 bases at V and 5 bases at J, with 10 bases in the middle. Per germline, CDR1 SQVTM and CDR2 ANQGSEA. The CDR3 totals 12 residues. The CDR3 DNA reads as TGCAGCGTTGACGAGGGGTACGAGACCCAGTACTTC. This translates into CSVDEGYETQYF.

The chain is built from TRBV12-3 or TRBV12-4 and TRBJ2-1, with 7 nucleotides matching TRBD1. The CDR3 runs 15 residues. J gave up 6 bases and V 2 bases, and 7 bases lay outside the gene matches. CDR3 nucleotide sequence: TGTGCCAGCAGTTTAATCGAGGGGGCTCCCAATGAGCAGTTCTTC. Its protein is CASSLIEGAPNEQFF.

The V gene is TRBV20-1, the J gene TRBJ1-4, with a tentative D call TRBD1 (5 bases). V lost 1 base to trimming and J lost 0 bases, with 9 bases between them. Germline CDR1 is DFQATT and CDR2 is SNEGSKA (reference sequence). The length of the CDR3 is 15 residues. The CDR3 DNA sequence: TGCAGTGCTAGAGTTGGGGCGACAACTAATGAAAAACTGTTTTTT. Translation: CSARVGATTNEKLFF.

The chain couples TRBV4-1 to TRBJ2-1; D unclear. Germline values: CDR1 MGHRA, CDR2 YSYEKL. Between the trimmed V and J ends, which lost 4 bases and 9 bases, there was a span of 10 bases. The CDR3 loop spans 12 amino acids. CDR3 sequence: CASSPSGGEQFF. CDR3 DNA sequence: TGCGCCAGCAGCCCATCGGGCGGTGAGCAGTTCTTC.

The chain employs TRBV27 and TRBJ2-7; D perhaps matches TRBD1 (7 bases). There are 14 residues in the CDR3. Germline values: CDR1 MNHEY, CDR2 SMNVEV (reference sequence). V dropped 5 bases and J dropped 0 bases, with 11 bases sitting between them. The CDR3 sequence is CASSPGDSSYEQYF. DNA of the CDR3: TGTGCCAGCAGTCCGGGGGACAGCTCCTACGAGCAGTACTTC.

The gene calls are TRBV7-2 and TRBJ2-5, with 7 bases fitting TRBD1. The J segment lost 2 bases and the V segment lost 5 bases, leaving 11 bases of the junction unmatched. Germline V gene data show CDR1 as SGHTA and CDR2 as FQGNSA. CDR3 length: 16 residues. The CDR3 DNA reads TGTGCCAGCAGCATACCGGGACAGATATCTCAAGAGACCCAGTACTTC. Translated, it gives CASSIPGQISQETQYF. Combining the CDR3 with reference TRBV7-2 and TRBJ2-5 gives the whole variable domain GAGVSQSPSNKVTEKGKDVELRCDPISGHTALYWYRQSLGQGLEFLIYFQGNSAPDKSGLPSDRFSAERTGGSVSTLTIQRTQQEDSAVYLCASSIPGQISQETQYFGPGTRLLVL.

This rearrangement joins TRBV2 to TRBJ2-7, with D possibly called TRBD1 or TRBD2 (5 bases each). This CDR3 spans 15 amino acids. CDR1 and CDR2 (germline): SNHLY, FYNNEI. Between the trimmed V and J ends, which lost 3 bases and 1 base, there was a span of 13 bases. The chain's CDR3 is CASSEVGVHSYEQYF. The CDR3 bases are TGTGCCAGCAGTGAGGTGGGGGTCCATTCCTACGAGCAGTACTTC.

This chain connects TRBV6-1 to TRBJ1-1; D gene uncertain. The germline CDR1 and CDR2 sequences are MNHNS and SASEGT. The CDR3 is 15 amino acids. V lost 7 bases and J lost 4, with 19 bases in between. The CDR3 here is CASIRATLRATEAFF. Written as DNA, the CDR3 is TGTGCCAGCATAAGGGCCACCCTCCGGGCCACTGAAGCTTTCTTT.

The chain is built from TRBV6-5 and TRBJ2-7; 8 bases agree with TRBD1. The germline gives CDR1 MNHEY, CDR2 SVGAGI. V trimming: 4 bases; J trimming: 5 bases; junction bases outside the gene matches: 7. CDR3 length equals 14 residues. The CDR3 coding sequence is TGTGCCAGCAGTTTGACAGGGGACGGGGACGAGCAGTACTTC. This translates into CASSLTGDGDEQYF.

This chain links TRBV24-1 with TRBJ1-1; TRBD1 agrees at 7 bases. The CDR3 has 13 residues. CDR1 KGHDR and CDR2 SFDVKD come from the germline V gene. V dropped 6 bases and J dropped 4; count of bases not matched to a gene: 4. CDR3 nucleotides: TGTGCCACCAGTCTAGGGGGCACCACTGAAGCTTTCTTT. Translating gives CATSLGGTTEAFF.

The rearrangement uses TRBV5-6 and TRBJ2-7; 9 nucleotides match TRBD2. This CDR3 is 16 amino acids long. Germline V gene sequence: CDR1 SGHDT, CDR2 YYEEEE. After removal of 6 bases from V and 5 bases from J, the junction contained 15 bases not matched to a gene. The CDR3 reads CASTRLRRGGPNEQYF. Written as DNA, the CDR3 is TGTGCCAGCACTCGGTTAAGGCGGGGGGGCCCCAACGAGCAGTACTTC.

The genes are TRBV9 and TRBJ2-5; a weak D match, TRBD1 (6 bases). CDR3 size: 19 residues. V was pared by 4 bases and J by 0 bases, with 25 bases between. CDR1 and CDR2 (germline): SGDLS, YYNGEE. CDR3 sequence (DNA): TGTGCCAGCAGCTTCCGTACAGGGAGTGCGGATAAGTACCAAGAGACCCAGTACTTC. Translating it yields CASSFRTGSADKYQETQYF.

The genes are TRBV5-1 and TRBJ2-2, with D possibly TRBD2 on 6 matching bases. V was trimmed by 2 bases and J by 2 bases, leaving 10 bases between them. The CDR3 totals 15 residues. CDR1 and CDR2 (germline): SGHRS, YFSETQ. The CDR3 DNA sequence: TGCGCCAGCAGCTTAGCGGGCCGTAACACCGGGGAGCTGTTTTTT. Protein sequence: CASSLAGRNTGELFF.

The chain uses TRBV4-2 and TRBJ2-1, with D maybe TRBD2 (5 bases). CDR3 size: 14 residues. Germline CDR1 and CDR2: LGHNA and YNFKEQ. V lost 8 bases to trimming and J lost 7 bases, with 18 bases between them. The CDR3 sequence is CASSEPAAWNEQFF. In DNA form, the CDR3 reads TGTGCCAGCTCCGAGCCAGCGGCTTGGAATGAGCAGTTCTTC.

The CDR3 DNA follows: TGTGCCAGCAGCTTTACGGGCGGAGAACTGACAGATACGCAGTATTTT. It translates to CASSFTGGELTDTQYF. This chain joins TRBV11-2 and TRBJ2-3; D gene ambiguous. V lost 3 bases, J lost 3 bases, and 16 bases lay in between. Germline-derived CDR1 and CDR2 are SGHAT and FQNNGV. The length of the CDR3 is 16 residues. The full variable domain, its missing parts supplied by reference TRBV11-2 and TRBJ2-3, is EAGVAQSPRYKIIEKRQSVAFWCNPISGHATLYWYQQILGQGPKLLIQFQNNGVVDDSQLPKDRFSAERLKGVDSTLKIQPAKLEDSAVYLCASSFTGGELTDTQYFGPGTRLTVL.

In DNA, the CDR3 is TGTGCCAGCAGTTCGGGGCCCAACACTGAAGCTTTCTTT. It yields the protein CASSSGPNTEAFF. This rearrangement joins TRBV7-2 to TRBJ1-1, with D perhaps TRBD1 (5 bases). The CDR3 totals 13 residues. Germline assignment: CDR1 SGHTA and CDR2 FQGNSA. Trimming pared 6 bases from V and 2 bases from J, leaving 10 bases between.

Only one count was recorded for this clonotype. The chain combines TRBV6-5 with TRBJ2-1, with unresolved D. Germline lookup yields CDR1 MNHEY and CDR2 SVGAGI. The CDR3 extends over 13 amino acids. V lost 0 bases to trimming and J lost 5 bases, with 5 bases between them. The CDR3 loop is CASSYSGDNEQFF. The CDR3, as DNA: TGTGCCAGCAGTTACTCCGGTGACAATGAGCAGTTCTTC.

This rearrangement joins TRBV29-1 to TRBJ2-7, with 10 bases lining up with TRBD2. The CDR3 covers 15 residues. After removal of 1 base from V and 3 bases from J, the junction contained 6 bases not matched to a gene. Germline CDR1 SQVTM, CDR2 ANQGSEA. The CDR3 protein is CSVEGTSGTYYEQYF. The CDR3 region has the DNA TGCAGCGTTGAAGGAACTAGCGGGACGTACTACGAGCAGTACTTC.